This is a list of T cell receptor beta chains from one sample in a study of early T cells in non-severe SARS-CoV-2 infection. TCRdb re-analysed the 5' RACE reads in MiXCR, keeping a single row per CDR3 protein. The sample records about 52,000 distinct CDR3 sequences, approximately 11% being singletons. Sequencing used whole blood. All receptors derive from an adult who was a healthcare worker with PCR-confirmed SARS-CoV-2 infection or an uninfected control (not recorded which). The CDR3 runs from the conserved cysteine through the conserved F or W. The order of the fields is clone size, J gene, V gene, D gene, CDR3 DNA, CDR3 protein. The D gene is left open where the match is weak. Rows give clone size only sometimes, using once, few, many, or a class for an expanded clone.

- | TRBJ2-1 | TRBV25-1 | - | TGTGCCAGCGGGAGGATCGGTGAGCAGTTCTTC | CASGRIGEQFF
few | TRBJ1-6 | TRBV12-3/TRBV12-4 | - | TGTGCCAGCAGGGGGGGGCTGCAGTATAATTCACCCCTCCACTTT | CASRGGLQYNSPLHF
few | TRBJ2-5 | TRBV11-2 | - | TGTGCCAGCAGCCGAGGATCTTCAGGGGAAGAGACCCAGTACTTC | CASSRGSSGEETQYF
many | TRBJ2-4 | TRBV6-2/TRBV6-3 | - | TGTGCCATCCAGCTCCTAAGAAATAGAAGGGCCAAAAACATTCAGTACTTC | CAIQLLRNRRAKNIQYF
many | TRBJ2-5 | TRBV6-6 | - | TGTGCCAGCAAGAGGGGGGGCCTCCAAGAGACCCAGTACTTC | CASKRGGLQETQYF
few | TRBJ1-1 | TRBV5-4 | TRBD1 | TGTGCCAGCAGCGACCGACCGACAGGGGGGTCTGAAGCTTTCTTT | CASSDRPTGGSEAFF
- | TRBJ1-6 | TRBV27 | - | TGTGCCAGCAGGGCCTCCTTGTCACCCCTCCACTTT | CASRASLSPLHF
- | TRBJ1-1 | TRBV11-2 | - | TGTGCCAGCAGCCCTCTCAGACGAGACACTGAAGCTTTCTTT | CASSPLRRDTEAFF
many | TRBJ2-5 | TRBV24-1 | - | TGTGCCACCAGTGAGCCCACACTCGGGATCGGTACAGAGACCCAGTACTTC | CATSEPTLGIGTETQYF
many | TRBJ2-5 | TRBV7-2 | TRBD2 | TGTGCCAGCAGCTTGGGGGCCTTAGCGGGAGGGAGTCAAGAGACCCAGTACTTC | CASSLGALAGGSQETQYF
many | TRBJ1-1 | TRBV6-6 | - | TGTGCCAGCAGTCCTAACCCTCAGGGCACGCGCTCTGAAGCTTTCTTT | CASSPNPQGTRSEAFF
medium-sized | TRBJ2-2 | TRBV6-2/TRBV6-3 | - | TGTGCCAGCAGTTACTCACTCACCACCACCGGGGAGCTGTTTTTT | CASSYSLTTTGELFF
- | TRBJ2-3 | TRBV18 | TRBD1 | TGTGCCAGCTCACCACAAGGACAGGGGACAGATACGCAGTATTTT | CASSPQGQGTDTQYF
few | TRBJ2-2 | TRBV5-4 | TRBD1 | TGTGCCAGCAGTACCCAGGGGGTTAACCAGCTCGGGGAGCTGTTTTTT | CASSTQGVNQLGELFF
- | TRBJ2-7 | TRBV27 | - | TGTGCCAGCAGTACTTATGGGGGCTACGAGCAGTACTTC | CASSTYGGYEQYF
many | TRBJ2-7 | TRBV2 | TRBD1 | TGTGCCAGCGGATTGACAGGGAACTACGAGCAGTACTTC | CASGLTGNYEQYF
many | TRBJ2-7 | TRBV4-1 | TRBD1 | TGCGCCAGCAGCCAAGGCGGCACAGGGGCACACTACGAGCAGTACTTC | CASSQGGTGAHYEQYF